This T cell receptor beta chain emerged from a study of blood T cell repertoires in COVID-19. Methods used by the authors: Amplifying reference gene primers gave estimates of nucleated cell counts. Sequencing used immunoSEQ multiplex PCR; TCRdb keeps in-frame clones, though not all of them. D and trimming come from the DNA, and the V and J calls and clone size come from that table. The sample includes about 290,000 clones, about nine tenths of them seen just once. The CDR3 consists of 17 residues. Germline CDR1 LGHDT, CDR2 YNNKEL (reference sequence). V lost 2 bases to trimming and J lost 7 bases, with 18 bases between them.

The sequence derives from a woman between 25 and 40 years old with active or convalescent COVID-19. Sequenced: peripheral blood. V and J are TRBV3-1 (or the pseudogene TRBV3-2) and TRBJ1-6, with D possibly TRBD1 on 5 matching bases. The CDR3 region is CASSQSGGKPSNSPLHF. DNA for the CDR3: TGTGCCAGCAGCCAATCCGGGGGGAAGCCTTCGAATTCACCCCTCCACTTT.